The rows below give T cell receptor beta chains drawn from one sample of a study of cytomegalovirus exposure and HLA in healthy donors. TCRdb's copy holds only in-frame clones and misses some; the assay was immunoSEQ multiplex PCR. This sample yields around 190,000 clones, of which around nine tenths are seen a single time; around 1.5% belongs to the top ten. Sequencing was carried out using PBMCs. The receptors were gathered from a woman aged 18-35 years in good health and CMV-seronegative. The CDR3 runs from the conserved cysteine through the conserved F or W. The order of the fields is V gene, CDR3 protein.

V gene: TRBV10-3
CDR3 protein: CAINRGQAREEQYF

V gene: TRBV5-5
CDR3 protein: CASSITGTGELFF

V gene: TRBV7-6
CDR3 protein: CASSLQDTQYF

V gene: TRBV7-9
CDR3 protein: CASNIRGNNEQFF

V gene: TRBV7-8
CDR3 protein: CASSLPRLYGYTF

V gene: TRBV30
CDR3 protein: CAWKDRETYEQYF

V gene: TRBV6-5
CDR3 protein: CASSHRQGLHMEQYF

V gene: TRBV4-1
CDR3 protein: CASSQIAGLLRSDTQYF

V gene: TRBV6-5
CDR3 protein: CASSYGGGGGGTEAFF

V gene: TRBV7-2
CDR3 protein: CASSLGQGLETQYF

V gene: TRBV4-1
CDR3 protein: CASSSWDRELGNTIYF

V gene: TRBV6-5
CDR3 protein: CASRQGFNSPLHF

V gene: TRBV29-1
CDR3 protein: CSVGQGGEKLFF

V gene: TRBV30
CDR3 protein: CAWSRERSPLHF

V gene: TRBV10-3
CDR3 protein: CAISGAHGLSSYEQYF

V gene: TRBV6-1
CDR3 protein: CASSETLANYGYTF

V gene: TRBV6-5
CDR3 protein: CASSYSGTANYGYTF

V gene: TRBV10-3
CDR3 protein: CAISDYAGAVNTEAFF

V gene: TRBV30
CDR3 protein: CAWSAETPETQYF

V gene: TRBV19
CDR3 protein: CASSIGTRGPGELFF

V gene: TRBV19
CDR3 protein: CASSILKGGTQYF

V gene: TRBV5-3
CDR3 protein: CARSLEVRTSGDNEQFF

V gene: TRBV29-1
CDR3 protein: CSVVSRQNYGYTF

V gene: TRBV19
CDR3 protein: CASRQGNSPLHF

V gene: TRBV6-1
CDR3 protein: CASSVEGQGATEAFF

V gene: TRBV12-5
CDR3 protein: CASGVVSGLAPTGELFF

V gene: TRBV29-1
CDR3 protein: CSVRRGGGYEQYF

V gene: TRBV7-9
CDR3 protein: CASSLWLREGGYTF

V gene: TRBV27
CDR3 protein: CASTWTSGNTGELFF

V gene: TRBV27
CDR3 protein: CASSWGQLEGGYTF

V gene: TRBV10-1
CDR3 protein: CARPGGSGSSYEQYF

V gene: TRBV5-1
CDR3 protein: CASSLGTSYGYTF

V gene: TRBV11-2
CDR3 protein: CASRPLRGNTGELFF

V gene: TRBV6-9
CDR3 protein: CASNISTSGRLCEQFF

V gene: TRBV10-3
CDR3 protein: CAISGGLAGANRSYEQYF

V gene: TRBV27
CDR3 protein: CASSWAGQETQYF

V gene: TRBV2
CDR3 protein: CASSESRVSSTDTQYF

V gene: TRBV4-2
CDR3 protein: CASSQGRDENIQYF

V gene: TRBV18
CDR3 protein: CASSLPTRNGEQFF

V gene: TRBV10-3
CDR3 protein: CAITAGGSYEQYF

V gene: TRBV10-3
CDR3 protein: CAISGSGRTPTYEQYF

V gene: TRBV19
CDR3 protein: CASIGVAGNNEQFF

V gene: TRBV28
CDR3 protein: CASSPGTRNTEAFF

V gene: TRBV30
CDR3 protein: CAWSTGVGGANVLTF

V gene: TRBV5-1
CDR3 protein: CASSPGTRGGTEAFF

V gene: TRBV5-5
CDR3 protein: CASSLLFRVVGAQYF

V gene: TRBV9
CDR3 protein: CASSVDLRGGAADTQYF

V gene: TRBV4-3
CDR3 protein: CASSSRPSGRSGELFF

V gene: TRBV6-1
CDR3 protein: CASSEHRQMEQYF

V gene: TRBV7-2
CDR3 protein: CASSPGGGPGTDTQYF

V gene: TRBV18
CDR3 protein: CASSPAGRPGNTIYF

V gene: TRBV5-1
CDR3 protein: CASSLPRDSRPYEQYF

V gene: TRBV28
CDR3 protein: CASSLPLIAMNTEAFF

V gene: TRBV30
CDR3 protein: CAWSVAGGREETQYF

V gene: TRBV27
CDR3 protein: CASSPQSGGLREQFF

V gene: TRBV30
CDR3 protein: CAWSKGQGPYEQYF

V gene: TRBV4-1
CDR3 protein: CASSPDGGAQPQHF